The 8 T cell receptor beta chains presented below share a single source sample, sequenced in a study of beta chain features in type 1 diabetes. Study-level points and caveats: Among patients with Type 1 diabetes, TCRB CDR3s were moderately but significantly shorter in every one of the four CD4+ subsets.

These receptors' targets are unknown. Expressed TCRB transcripts were sequenced because the isolated RNA had all been reverse transcribed beforehand. TCRdb's copy holds only in-frame clones and misses some; the assay was immunoSEQ multiplex PCR. The data show 250,000 to 300,000 clones, with about 13% seen just once and more than 0.015% held by the top ten. Sequenced input: naive CD4+ T cells from blood. The receptors originated from a young man with type 1 diabetes.

This sequence joins TRBV29-1 and TRBJ2-2, with D possibly TRBD2 on 7 matching bases. The CDR3 contains 13 residues. Trimming took off 7 bases at V and 4 bases at J, with 13 bases between the two ends. Germline-derived CDR1 and CDR2 are SQVTM and ANQGSEA. The CDR3 DNA reads TGCAGCGGGAAGGGGGGGACCACCGGGGAGCTGTTTTTT. This translates into CSGKGGTTGELFF.

The chain joins TRBV7-2 to TRBJ1-1; the D is unclear. CDR1 and CDR2 (germline): SGHTA, FQGNSA. The CDR3 totals 13 residues. V lost 2 bases, J lost 3 bases, and 7 bases lay in between. The CDR3 DNA is TGTGCCAGCAGCTTAACCAGGTACACTGAAGCTTTCTTT. It specifies CASSLTRYTEAFF.

This clone appeared a few times. The V and J genes are TRBV7-8 and TRBJ2-7; 8 positions agree with TRBD1. The CDR3 loop spans 16 amino acids. With 5 bases clipped from V and 6 bases from J, the junction kept 15 bases outside the gene matches. The germline gives CDR1 SGHVS, CDR2 FQNEAQ. CDR3 in amino acids: CASSTRRQGLVAEQYF. CDR3 sequence (DNA): TGTGCCAGCAGCACCCGCCGACAGGGGCTTGTAGCCGAGCAGTACTTC.

The rearrangement uses TRBV5-1 and TRBJ2-7, with TRBD1 matching 9 bases. This CDR3 is 12 amino acids long. V lost 4 bases to trimming and J lost 5 bases; unmatched junction nucleotides: 1. The germline V gene encodes CDR1 SGHRS and CDR2 YFSETQ. The CDR3 nucleotides read TGCGCCAGCAGCCGGGACAGGGACGAGCAGTACTTC. It is translated as CASSRDRDEQYF. The complete variable domain, with remaining parts taken from reference TRBV5-1 and TRBJ2-7, reads KAGVTQTPRYLIKTRGQQVTLSCSPISGHRSVSWYQQTPGQGLQFLFEYFSETQRNKGNFPGRFSGRQFSNSRSEMNVSTLELGDSALYLCASSRDRDEQYFGPGTRLTVT.

This clone was seen more than once but under ten times. The chain links TRBV30 to TRBJ1-3; D might be TRBD1 (5 bases). The CDR3 is made up of 14 amino acids. V gave up 4 bases and J gave up 0 bases, with 10 bases separating them. CDR1 is GTSNPN and CDR2 is SVGIG in the germline V gene (reference sequence). As DNA, the CDR3 is TGTGCCTGGAATCAGGGTTACTCTGGAAACACCATATATTTT. Translating it yields CAWNQGYSGNTIYF.

This clone was seen only a few times. The gene calls are TRBV4-3 and TRBJ2-5; 9 bases map to TRBD2. The length of the CDR3 is 17 residues. CDR1 and CDR2 from the germline V gene are LGHNA and YSLEER. J gave up 5 bases and V 0 bases, and 10 bases lay outside the gene matches. The CDR3 sequence is CASSQDVGGRVEETQYF. CDR3 coding DNA: TGCGCCAGCAGCCAAGACGTGGGCGGGAGGGTTGAGGAGACCCAGTACTTC.

This clone was picked up a small number of times. This chain connects TRBV28 to TRBJ2-3, with 10 nucleotides matching TRBD1. Looked up from germline, CDR1 is MDHEN and CDR2 is SYDVKM. This CDR3 is 15 amino acids long. The ends lost 6 bases at V and 5 bases at J; junction bases unmatched: 8. CDR3 sequence (DNA): TGTGCCAGCAGCCCCCCGGGACAGGGGAGAGATACGCAGTATTTT. Amino acid sequence: CASSPPGQGRDTQYF.

This clone has a handful of counts. The V and J genes are TRBV5-1 and TRBJ2-2; 7 positions match TRBD1. Per germline, CDR1 SGHRS and CDR2 YFSETQ. V was clipped by 1 base and J by 6 bases; unmatched bases: 9. The CDR3 length is 16 residues. In nucleotides, the CDR3 is TGCGCCAGCAGCTTGACCCCAACAGGGGCCGCCGGGGAGCTGTTTTTT. This gives the protein CASSLTPTGAAGELFF.